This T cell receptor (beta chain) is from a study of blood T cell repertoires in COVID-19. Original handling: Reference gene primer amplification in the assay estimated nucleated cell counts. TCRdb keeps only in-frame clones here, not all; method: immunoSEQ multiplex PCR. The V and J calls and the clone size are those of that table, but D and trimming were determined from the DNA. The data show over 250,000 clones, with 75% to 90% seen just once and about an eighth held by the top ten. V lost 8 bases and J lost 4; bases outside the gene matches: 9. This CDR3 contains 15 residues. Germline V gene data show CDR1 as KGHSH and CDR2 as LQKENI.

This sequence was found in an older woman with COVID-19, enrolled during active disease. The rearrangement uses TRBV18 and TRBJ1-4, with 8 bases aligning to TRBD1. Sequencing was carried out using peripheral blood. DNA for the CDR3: TGTGCCAGCAAACTCAACAGGGGGGATAATGAAAAACTGTTTTTT. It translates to CASKLNRGDNEKLFF.